This section outlines one TCR beta chain sequence together with its context. Both TCR beta VDJ combination and CDR3 sequence profiling were carried out. Genomic DNA was the template for this profiling. TCRdb reprocessed the reads via MiXCR and lists one record per CDR3 protein. The repertoire has roughly 100,000 distinct CDR3 sequences, around 62% of them found once; the top ten carry about 60%. This record comes from a study of CD8+CD57+ T cells in acquired aplastic anemia. Unmatched junction bases numbered 6, after V lost 5 bases and J lost 4 bases. There are 15 residues in the CDR3. CDR1 and CDR2 (germline): LNHDA, SQIVND (reference sequence). Patients who underwent sequencing had shown CD8+CD57+ cell expansion by flow cytometry. Patients had received no therapy at the time of blood sampling.

The clonotype was recovered from a human donor with aplastic anemia. This chain joins TRBV19 and TRBJ2-5, with 11 bases fitting TRBD1. The sequencing input was sorted CD4+, CD8+, or CD8+CD57+ T cells (not recorded which) from PBMCs. DNA for the CDR3: TGTGCCAGTAGTGGCTTGGACAGGGGGCTAGAGACCCAGTACTTC. Amino acid sequence: CASSGLDRGLETQYF.